Below, 21 T cell receptor beta chains from the same sample are listed, as sequenced in a study of blood T cells in healthy people across ages (dated by TCRdb to the mid-2010s). The library came from 5' RACE. The instrument given in TCRdb is Illumina HiSeq 2500. A second PCR of about 7 to 12 cycles was performed with a sample-barcoded 5' primer and a J-beta primer mix. Starting from the raw public reads, TCRdb applied fastp trimming at Q25, assembled clones with MiXCR and retained in-frame beta chains. Rows merge per CDR3 protein into single entries with the most common DNA and genes. This sample holds around 1.1 million distinct CDR3 sequences; about two fifths were observed only once. Of the sample, 10% to 15% is held by the ten largest clones. Material for sequencing was blood. These receptors originate from a man younger than 30 in good health.

The chain is built from TRBV6-2 or TRBV6-3 and TRBJ2-5; no clear D. The CDR3 length is 15 residues. Germline CDR1 reads MNHEY; CDR2 reads SVGEGT. V lost 6 bases, J lost 1 base, and 15 bases lay in between. The CDR3 DNA reads as TGTGCCAGCAGCTCAGCATCGGCTCTCCAAGAGACCCAGTACTTC. This encodes CASSSASALQETQYF.

In the case of this clonotype: Just one base apart from a much larger clone, this may be a read error. The chain combines TRBV20-1 with TRBJ2-5; 13 positions agree with TRBD2. The CDR3 length is 18 residues. Trimming at V came to 6 bases and at J to 4 bases, leaving 17 bases not matched to a gene. CDR1 and CDR2 (germline): DFQATT, SNEGSKA (reference sequence). The chain's CDR3 is CSAMTSGGPRGPIETQYF. CDR3 in DNA: TGCAGTGCAATGACTAGCGGGGGGCCTCGAGGCCCTATAGAGACCCAGTACTTC.

This clonotype showed up many times. This chain uses TRBV6-4 with TRBJ1-5, with unresolved D. Germline V gene sequence: CDR1 MRHNA, CDR2 SNTAGT. V was trimmed by 5 bases and J by 3 bases, leaving 8 bases between them. The CDR3 is made up of 13 amino acids. The CDR3 DNA reads TGTGCCAGCAGTCCAGGCACCAATCAGCCCCAGCATTTT. It is translated as CASSPGTNQPQHF.

Many counts were recorded for this clonotype. The genes are TRBV5-5 and TRBJ2-1, with 11 bases fitting TRBD2. The V and J ends lost 2 bases and 10 bases, in that order; junction bases with no gene match: 17. The CDR3 sequence is 18 residues long. Germline CDR1 SGHKS, CDR2 YYEKEE (reference sequence). CDR3 nucleotide sequence: TGTGCCAGCAGCTTTTCTCAGACTAGCGGGGTTACTAATAGGGAGCAGTTCTTC. This translates into CASSFSQTSGVTNREQFF.

CDR3 region: CASSLELAGVRETQYF. CDR3 DNA sequence: TGTGCCAGCAGTTTAGAACTAGCGGGAGTAAGAGAGACCCAGTACTTC. This chain joins TRBV12-3 or TRBV12-4 and TRBJ2-5, with 11 bases that match TRBD2. The V and J ends lost 1 base and 4 bases, in that order; junction bases with no gene match: 5. The CDR3 covers 16 residues.

This clonotype was found many times. The chain combines TRBV7-9 with TRBJ2-7, with D possibly matching TRBD2 (5 bases). The tail of the sequence fits TRBJ2-5 better, so the J call may be wrong. The CDR3 has 15 residues. Germline CDR1 and CDR2: SEHNR and FQNEAQ (reference sequence). The chain's CDR3 is CASSLRGGAQETQYF. In nucleotides, the CDR3 is TGTGCCAGCAGCTTACGAGGAGGAGCACAAGAGACCCAGTACTTC.

In its sample, this clonotype was seen a few times. This rearrangement joins TRBV10-3 to TRBJ2-5; D ambiguous. Germline assignment: CDR1 ENHRY and CDR2 SYGVKD. V lost 7 bases to trimming and J lost 2 bases, with 8 bases between them. The CDR3 length is 12 residues. The CDR3 loop is CAIMGTQETQYF. The CDR3 nucleotides read TGTGCCATCATGGGCACACAAGAGACCCAGTACTTC.

V is TRBV3-1 and J is TRBJ1-4; D not certain. CDR1 and CDR2 (germline): LGHDT, YNNKEL (reference sequence). The CDR3 length is 13 residues. Trimming took off 1 base at V and 8 bases at J, with 8 bases between the two ends. CDR3 nucleotides: TGTGCCAGCAGCCAAGTGATCCGAGAAAAACTGTTTTTT. Its translation is CASSQVIREKLFF.

This clonotype occurred a few times. The rearrangement uses TRBV20-1 and TRBJ2-3; D is possibly TRBD2 (6 bases). With 7 bases removed from V and 0 bases from J, the gap between germline ends came to 14 bases. CDR3 size: 14 residues. CDR1 DFQATT and CDR2 SNEGSKA come from the germline V gene (reference sequence). The CDR3 spells CSGTVGGSTDTQYF. CDR3 DNA sequence: TGCAGTGGAACCGTGGGGGGAAGCACAGATACGCAGTATTTT.

As regards this clonotype: A much larger clone lies one base from this, so it may be a read error. The chain uses TRBV29-1 and TRBJ2-5; 7 bases align to TRBD1. This CDR3 is 15 amino acids long. Germline loops: CDR1 SQVTM, CDR2 ANQGSEA. The CDR3 DNA follows: TGCTGCACCCTGACAGGGAGCCTGCGACAAGAGACCCAGTACTTC. Translated, it gives CCTLTGSLRQETQYF.

This chain uses TRBV24-1 with TRBJ2-3; 9 nucleotides match TRBD1. CDR1 is KGHDR and CDR2 is SFDVKD in the germline V gene. V shed 9 bases, J shed 2 bases, and the junction held 2 bases outside the gene matches. The CDR3 length is 13 residues. The CDR3 DNA sequence: TGTGCCACCCGGGACAGGGTCACAGATACGCAGTATTTT. Amino acid sequence: CATRDRVTDTQYF.

This clonotype showed up just a few times. This chain connects TRBV4-3 to TRBJ1-2; TRBD1 matches at 10 bases. With 0 bases clipped from V and 4 bases from J, the junction kept 8 bases outside the gene matches. The CDR3 runs to 17 residues. Looked up from germline, CDR1 is LGHNA and CDR2 is YSLEER. This CDR3 reads CASSQDKGTGVAYGYTF. The CDR3 DNA is TGCGCCAGCAGCCAAGATAAGGGGACAGGGGTGGCCTATGGCTACACCTTC.

The chain employs TRBV7-8 and TRBJ1-6; 11 bases are shared with TRBD1. J was trimmed by 7 bases and V by 0 bases; bases with no gene match: 5. This CDR3 region has 17 residues. Germline V CDR1 and CDR2: SGHVS, FQNEAQ. The CDR3 nucleotides are TGTGCCAGCAGCTTAGCCTCGGGGGACAGGGGGAATTCACCCCTCCACTTT. Its protein product is CASSLASGDRGNSPLHF.

The V call is TRBV5-1, the J call TRBJ2-7; TRBD1 matches at 8 bases. The CDR3 spans 12 residues. The V segment lost 4 bases and the J segment 6 bases; nucleotides outside the gene matches: 3. In germline, CDR1 is SGHRS, CDR2 YFSETQ. CDR3 amino acids: CASSTTGAEQYF. The CDR3 DNA reads TGCGCCAGCAGCACGACAGGGGCCGAGCAGTACTTC. The full variable domain, in which reference TRBV5-1 and TRBJ2-7 provide the parts outside the CDR3, is KAGVTQTPRYLIKTRGQQVTLSCSPISGHRSVSWYQQTPGQGLQFLFEYFSETQRNKGNFPGRFSGRQFSNSRSEMNVSTLELGDSALYLCASSTTGAEQYFGPGTRLTVT.

This rearrangement joins TRBV11-2 to TRBJ1-2; D is unclear. V lost 0 bases to trimming and J lost 0 bases, with 8 bases between them. This CDR3 has 15 amino acids. CDR1 and CDR2 from the germline V gene are SGHAT and FQNNGV. The CDR3 nucleotides read TGTGCCAGCAGCTTAGAGTTTCGGCCTAACTATGGCTACACCTTC. The encoded protein is CASSLEFRPNYGYTF.

The chain employs TRBV7-9 and TRBJ1-1, with D possibly matching TRBD1 (5 bases). V lost 2 bases, J lost 5 bases, and 15 bases lay in between. There are 15 residues in the CDR3. Germline CDR1 is SEHNR and CDR2 is FQNEAQ (reference sequence). The CDR3 reads CASSLRQGSMTEAFF. As DNA, the CDR3 is TGTGCCAGCAGCTTAAGGCAGGGATCGATGACTGAAGCTTTCTTT.

The chain is built from TRBV21-1 and TRBJ2-6; the tabulated D call, TRBD1, remains unverified against the DNA. TRBV21-1 is labeled a pseudogene. The CDR3 sequence is 20 residues long. CDR3 in DNA: TGTGCCAGCAGCAAACGGCTGGGACAGGGGCCCTACTCTGGGGCCAACGTCCTGACTTTC. As protein: CASSKRLGQGPYSGANVLTF.

Only a few counts were recorded for this clonotype. J is TRBJ2-7 and V is TRBV6-1; 8 bases line up with TRBD2. Germline-derived CDR1 and CDR2 are MNHNS and SASEGT. The trim removed 4 bases at V and 5 bases at J, leaving 7 bases unmatched. CDR3 length: 14 amino acids. CDR3 amino acids: CASSGLAGGHEQYF. The CDR3 DNA sequence: TGTGCCAGCAGTGGCCTAGCGGGCGGTCACGAGCAGTACTTC.

CDR3 protein: CASSPRGARLNTEAFF. CDR3 coding DNA: TGCGCCAGCAGCCCGAGGGGGGCTAGGTTGAACACTGAAGCTTTCTTT. The J gene is TRBJ1-1, the V gene TRBV5-1, with D possibly TRBD1 on 6 matching bases. The CDR3 loop spans 16 amino acids. The V end lost 4 bases, the J end lost 0 bases, and 16 bases lay between the germline ends. CDR1 is SGHRS and CDR2 is YFSETQ in the germline V gene.

On this clonotype: A much bigger clone sits one base away, suggesting this may be a read error. The genes are TRBV29-1 and TRBJ2-3, with unresolved D. The CDR3 sequence is 11 residues long. Germline CDR1 and CDR2: SQVTM and ANQGSEA. V lost 5 bases to trimming and J lost 3 bases, with 6 bases between them. Here the CDR3 reads CSVRDTDTQYF. CDR3 coding DNA: TGCAGCGTTAGGGATACAGATACGCAGTATTTT.

This clonotype has only a few counts. The V call is TRBV15, the J call TRBJ1-5; D possibly corresponds to TRBD1 (5 bases). There are 16 residues in the CDR3. The germline gives CDR1 LNHNV, CDR2 YYDKDF (reference sequence). V lost 3 bases and J lost 4, with 16 bases in between. The CDR3: CATSSTSGTPNQPQHF. The CDR3, as DNA: TGTGCCACCAGCAGTACCTCCGGGACCCCAAATCAGCCCCAGCATTTT.